This T cell receptor (beta chain) was profiled in a study of blood T cell repertoires in COVID-19. Study context: The origin of the acute and convalescent COVID-19 samples was the United States, Italy and Spain. T cells, B-cell-depleted T cells, or PBMCs provided the cDNA or gDNA that served as material.

As processed by the authors: How many nucleated cells were present was estimated from reference gene primer amplification. TCRdb keeps only in-frame clones here, not all; method: immunoSEQ multiplex PCR. V, J and clone size derive from that table, while D and trimming were established from the DNA sequence. The sample carries a few hundred thousand clones, approximately 90% recorded once. With 5 bases clipped from V and 1 base from J, the junction kept 7 bases outside the gene matches. This CDR3 has 15 residues. CDR1 and CDR2 from the germline V gene are SEHNR and FQNEAQ (reference sequence). Participant reports of clinical history set cohort assignment.

Specimen: PBMCs or T cells enriched from blood (not recorded which). V is TRBV7-9 and J is TRBJ1-1; 7 nucleotides line up with TRBD1. The TCR sequence derives from a woman aged 18 to 35 who had recovered from COVID-19. The CDR3 loop is CASSRGGTENTEAFF. Written as DNA, the CDR3 is TGTGCCAGCAGCCGCGGGGGGACAGAGAACACTGAAGCTTTCTTT.